The 4 T cell receptor beta chains below were found in one sample sequenced in a study of tumor-infiltrating lymphocytes in localized non-small cell lung cancer. Sequencing used immunoSEQ multiplex PCR; TCRdb keeps in-frame clones, though not all of them. The data contain 9,000 to 15,000 clones, around 76% of them singletons. The sequenced sample was uninvolved lung tissue not adjacent to the tumor. These receptors were collected from a human donor with non-small cell lung cancer.

This chain joins TRBV27 and TRBJ1-1; possible D gene TRBD1, 6 bases. This CDR3 spans 14 amino acids. From germline, CDR1 is MNHEY and CDR2 SMNVEV (reference sequence). Trimming took 7 bases from V and 1 from J, leaving 13 bases between them. The CDR3 sequence: CASKGQGWNTEAFF. The DNA of the CDR3 is TGTGCCAGCAAGGGGCAGGGGTGGAACACTGAAGCTTTCTTT.

The V call is TRBV5-3, the J call TRBJ2-1; D possibly corresponds to TRBD2 (5 bases). TRBV5-3 is filed as an ORF, its function uncertain. This CDR3 region has 15 residues. V was cut by 2 bases and J by 4 bases, with 13 bases left in between. CDR3 coding DNA: TGTGCCAGAAGCTTCGAGGGCAGGAGGTACAATGAGCAGTTCTTC. This encodes CARSFEGRRYNEQFF.

The chain couples TRBV4-3 to TRBJ2-5, with D possibly being TRBD2 (7 bases). V was shortened by 0 bases and J by 4 bases, with 12 bases between the two germline ends. There are 15 residues in the CDR3. Per germline, CDR1 LGHNA and CDR2 YSLEER. The CDR3 nucleotides read TGCGCCAGCAGCCAAGAAGGGGGGGCGGGAGAGACCCAGTACTTC. Amino acids: CASSQEGGAGETQYF.

This chain uses TRBV6-5 with TRBJ1-1; 9 bases align to TRBD1. This CDR3 has 15 residues. Germline V gene lookup returns CDR1 MNHEY and CDR2 SVGAGI. Trimming removed 6 bases from V and 4 bases from J; junction bases left unmatched: 9. The CDR3 is CASSDRGLGSTEAFF. The CDR3 coding sequence is TGTGCCAGCAGCGACAGGGGGTTGGGGAGCACTGAAGCTTTCTTT.